This T cell receptor beta chain appears in the sequencing data of a study of blood T cells in healthy people across ages (dated by TCRdb to the mid-2010s). Context from the whole study: Template switching captured roughly one uniquely barcoded TCR beta cDNA molecule per two T cells in model experiments. The study measured age-related changes in TCR beta repertoire diversity using deep sequencing normalized with unique cDNA molecular identifiers. The donors were divided into four age groups: young (average 16 years), middle-aged (about 41), aged (about 56) and long-lived (82). To avoid experimental bias, donors of different ages were spread randomly across the sequencing lanes. The study analyzed two additional independent replicas of 1 million unique cDNA reads from the same blood draw for two donors, one aged 18 to 30 and one aged 80 or older. The paper as a whole reports these results and caveats: There was a strong correlation between observed TCR beta diversity and the percentage of naive T cells measured by flow cytometry. Observed TCR beta diversity per million T cells fell roughly linearly with age, and a significant reduction was already apparent by age about 36. Estimates of total diversity based on one million sequenced T cells were regarded as lower bounds and as underestimates. Compared with the aged group, the long-lived group had more naive CD4+ T cells, fewer expanded clones and increased TCR diversity, a pattern suggesting age selection. Conclusive comparison of naive and antigen-experienced compartments was prevented by the profiling of bulk unsorted PBMCs. Donor CMV infection status was unknown, potentially confounding age-related changes in expanded clonotypes.

With respect to this clonotype: Its binding antigen is unknown. The sample holds no much larger clone one base away, and base qualities are not on file.

The approximately 39 donors, aged roughly 6 to 95 years, were systemically healthy Caucasian individuals from Russia. Each donor gave ten milliliters of peripheral blood, collected into EDTA-treated Vacutainer tubes. Ficoll-Paque density-gradient centrifugation was used to isolate PBMCs, with at least 6.5 million per sample. Trizol reagent was used to extract total RNA from PBMCs, with at least 5 micrograms per sample. For every donor, flow cytometry on a PBMC aliquot measured the percentage of naive CD45RAhigh/CD27high T cells. The library was produced with 5' RACE. The data were produced on an Illumina HiSeq 2500. A second PCR of roughly 7 to 12 cycles was run with a J-beta primer mix and a sample-barcoded 5' primer. Each TCR beta cDNA molecule received a unique molecular identifier from a template-switch 5' adaptor carrying 12 random nucleotides. At least 3 million CDR3-containing paired-end reads were obtained from each sample. First-strand cDNA was synthesized from all RNA with the Mint cDNA synthesis kit, primed by a TRBC-specific oligonucleotide. Following uracil-DNA glycosylase treatment, a first 18-cycle PCR with universal primers M1SS and BC2_uni_R was performed on all cDNA. The published analysis was carried out like this. Normalization of each sample was performed by random selection of 1 million high-quality reads, each carrying a distinct molecular identifier. Reads sharing molecular identifiers were discarded rather than binned into consensus sequences. MiTCR, with a Q25 quality threshold and the strictest error-elimination algorithm, was used for CDR3 identification, clonotype clustering and error correction. Lower-bound total TCR beta diversity was estimated with a nonparametric unseen species model using Euler transformation. TCRdb redid the processing of the public reads, applying fastp at Q25 and MiXCR, and retained in-frame beta chains. Records with the same CDR3 protein are collapsed into one entry carrying the most frequent genes and DNA. The V and J calls and clone size are TCRdb's, not the authors'. Here the sample has 630,000 or so distinct CDR3 sequences; roughly 32% occur a single time. The ten largest account for over 15% of the sample.

CDR1 GTSNPN and CDR2 SVGIG are derived from the germline V gene (reference sequence). Spanning cysteine to phenylalanine, the CDR3 consists of 14 amino acids. Only the CDR3 DNA is retained, 42 bases long and in frame from the first base. At the junction V is shortened by 4 bases and J by 4 bases; bases outside the gene matches: 8. The chain is assembled from TRBV30 and TRBJ1-2, and TRBD1 aligns with 8 junction nucleotides. The sample comprised blood. The clonotype was recovered from an elderly woman in good health. Donor details come from another sample of the same person, matched by shared clones. The nucleotide sequence is given as TGTGCCTGGACCCCGACAGGGGAAGGCTATGGCTACACCTTC. Protein translation: CAWTPTGEGYGYTF. Supplemented by the reference TRBV30 and TRBJ1-2 proteins around the CDR3, the complete variable domain is SQTIHQWPATLVQPVGSPLSLECTVEGTSNPNLYWYRQAAGRGLQLLFYSVGIGQISSEVPQNLSASRPQDRQFILSSKKLLLSDSGFYLCAWTPTGEGYGYTFGSGTRLTVV.